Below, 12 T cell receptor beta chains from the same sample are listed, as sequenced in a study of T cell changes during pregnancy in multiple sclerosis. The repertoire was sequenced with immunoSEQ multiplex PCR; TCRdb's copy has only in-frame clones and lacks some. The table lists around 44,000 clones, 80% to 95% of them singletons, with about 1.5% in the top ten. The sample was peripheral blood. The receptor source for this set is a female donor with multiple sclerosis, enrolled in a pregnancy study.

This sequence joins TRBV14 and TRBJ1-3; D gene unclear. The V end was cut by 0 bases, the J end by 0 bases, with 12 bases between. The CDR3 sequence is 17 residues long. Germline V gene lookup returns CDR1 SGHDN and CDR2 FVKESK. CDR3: CASSQDRTSSSGNTIYF. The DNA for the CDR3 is TGTGCCAGCAGCCAAGACAGGACCTCAAGCTCTGGAAACACCATATATTTT.

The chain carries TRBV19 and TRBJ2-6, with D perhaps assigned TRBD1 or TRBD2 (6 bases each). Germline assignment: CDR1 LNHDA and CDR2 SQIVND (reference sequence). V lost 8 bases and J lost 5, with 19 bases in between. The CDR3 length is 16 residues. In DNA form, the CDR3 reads TGTGCCAGTGGCGGGACACACACCTCACGGGCCAACGTCCTGACTTTC. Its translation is CASGGTHTSRANVLTF.

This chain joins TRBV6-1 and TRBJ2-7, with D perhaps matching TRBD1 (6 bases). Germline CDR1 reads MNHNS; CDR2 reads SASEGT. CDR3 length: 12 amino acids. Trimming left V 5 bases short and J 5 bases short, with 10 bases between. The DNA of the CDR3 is TGTGCCAGCAGTAGGGGGATCGACGAGCAGTACTTC. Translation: CASSRGIDEQYF.

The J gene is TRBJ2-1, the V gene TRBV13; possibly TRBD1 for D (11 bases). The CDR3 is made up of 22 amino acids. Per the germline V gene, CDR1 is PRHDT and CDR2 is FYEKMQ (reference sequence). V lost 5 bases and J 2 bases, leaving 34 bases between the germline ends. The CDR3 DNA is TGTGCCAGCAGCCGGACAGGGGGCTTGGGGCTAGCGGGAGACGGGCCCTACAATGAGCAGTTCTTC. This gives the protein CASSRTGGLGLAGDGPYNEQFF.

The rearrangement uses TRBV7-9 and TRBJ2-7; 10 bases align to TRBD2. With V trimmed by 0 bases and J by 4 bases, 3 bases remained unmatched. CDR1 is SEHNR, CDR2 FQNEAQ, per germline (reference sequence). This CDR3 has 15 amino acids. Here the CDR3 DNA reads TGTGCCAGCAGCTTAGCTAGCGGGAGGATTTACGAGCAGTACTTC. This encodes CASSLASGRIYEQYF.

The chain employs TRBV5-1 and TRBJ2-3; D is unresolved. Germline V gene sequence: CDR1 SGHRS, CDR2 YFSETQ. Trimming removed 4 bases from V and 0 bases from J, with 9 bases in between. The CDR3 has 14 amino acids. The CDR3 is CASSVTGSTDTQYF. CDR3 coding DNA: TGCGCCAGCAGCGTAACTGGGAGCACAGATACGCAGTATTTT.

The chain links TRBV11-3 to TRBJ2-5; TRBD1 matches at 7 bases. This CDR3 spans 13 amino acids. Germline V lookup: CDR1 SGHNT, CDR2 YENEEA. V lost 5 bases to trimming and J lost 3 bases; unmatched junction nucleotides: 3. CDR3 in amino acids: CASSLQGEETQYF. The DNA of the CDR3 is TGTGCCAGCAGCCTTCAGGGGGAAGAGACCCAGTACTTC.

The CDR3, as DNA: TGTGCCAGCAGTGCGGAGGGGCGAAGGGATACGCAGTATTTT. It encodes CASSAEGRRDTQYF. This chain joins TRBV6-4 and TRBJ2-3, with D perhaps TRBD2 (6 bases). This CDR3 has 14 residues. The germline V gene has CDR1 MRHNA and CDR2 SNTAGT. Trimming took 4 bases from V and 6 from J, leaving 14 bases between them.

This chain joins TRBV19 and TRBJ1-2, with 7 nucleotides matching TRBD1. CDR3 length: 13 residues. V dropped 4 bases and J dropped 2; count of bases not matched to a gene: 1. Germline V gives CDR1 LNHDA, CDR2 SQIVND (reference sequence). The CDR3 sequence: CASSTDRNYGYTF. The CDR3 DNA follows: TGTGCCAGTAGTACGGACAGGAACTATGGCTACACCTTC.

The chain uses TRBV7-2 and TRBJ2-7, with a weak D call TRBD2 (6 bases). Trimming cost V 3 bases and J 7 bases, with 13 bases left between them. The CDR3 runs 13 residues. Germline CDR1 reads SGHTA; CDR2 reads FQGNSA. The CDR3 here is CASSFLGTREQYF. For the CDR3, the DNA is TGTGCCAGCAGCTTTTTGGGGACTCGAGAGCAGTACTTC.

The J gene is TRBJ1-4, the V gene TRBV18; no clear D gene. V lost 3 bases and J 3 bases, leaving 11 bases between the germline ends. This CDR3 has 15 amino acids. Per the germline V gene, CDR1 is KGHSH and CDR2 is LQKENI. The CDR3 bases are TGTGCCAGCTCACCTGACGGGCAGGCTAATGAAAAACTGTTTTTT. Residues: CASSPDGQANEKLFF.

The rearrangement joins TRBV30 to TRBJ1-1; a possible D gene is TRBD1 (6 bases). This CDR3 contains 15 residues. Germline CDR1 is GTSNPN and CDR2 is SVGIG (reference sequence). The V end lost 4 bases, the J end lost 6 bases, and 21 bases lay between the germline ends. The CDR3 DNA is TGTGCCTGGACAACTGAGGGCAGGGGTTCCGCTGAAGCTTTCTTT. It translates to CAWTTEGRGSAEAFF.